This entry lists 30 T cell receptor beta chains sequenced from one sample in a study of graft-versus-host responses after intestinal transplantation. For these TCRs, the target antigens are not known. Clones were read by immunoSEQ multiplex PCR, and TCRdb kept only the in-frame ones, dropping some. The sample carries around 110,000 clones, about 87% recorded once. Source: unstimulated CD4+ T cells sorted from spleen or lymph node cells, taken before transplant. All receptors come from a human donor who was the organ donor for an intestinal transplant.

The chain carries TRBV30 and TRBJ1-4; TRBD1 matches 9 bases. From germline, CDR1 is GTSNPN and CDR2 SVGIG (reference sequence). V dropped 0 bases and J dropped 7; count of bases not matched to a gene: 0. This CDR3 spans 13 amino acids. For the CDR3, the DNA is TGTGCCTGGAGTGTACAGGGGGCTGAAAAACTGTTTTTT. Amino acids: CAWSVQGAEKLFF.

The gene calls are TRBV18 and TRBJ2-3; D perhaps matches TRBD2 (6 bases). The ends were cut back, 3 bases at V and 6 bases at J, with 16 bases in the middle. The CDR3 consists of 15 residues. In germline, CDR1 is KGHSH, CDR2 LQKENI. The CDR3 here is CASSPGLTLVDTQYF. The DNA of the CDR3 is TGTGCCAGCTCACCGGGACTCACCCTAGTGGATACGCAGTATTTT.

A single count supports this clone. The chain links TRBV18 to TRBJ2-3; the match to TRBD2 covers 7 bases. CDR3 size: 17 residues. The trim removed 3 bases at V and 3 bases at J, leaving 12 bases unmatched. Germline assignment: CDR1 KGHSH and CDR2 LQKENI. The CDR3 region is CASSPPMRGLRTDTQYF. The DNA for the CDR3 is TGTGCCAGCTCACCGCCGATGCGGGGGTTGAGGACAGATACGCAGTATTTT.

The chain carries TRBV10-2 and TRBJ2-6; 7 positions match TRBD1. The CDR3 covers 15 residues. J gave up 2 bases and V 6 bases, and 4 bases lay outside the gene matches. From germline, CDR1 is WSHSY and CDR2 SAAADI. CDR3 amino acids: CASRGQFPGANVLTF. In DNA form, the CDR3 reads TGCGCCAGCAGGGGACAGTTCCCTGGGGCCAACGTCCTGACTTTC.

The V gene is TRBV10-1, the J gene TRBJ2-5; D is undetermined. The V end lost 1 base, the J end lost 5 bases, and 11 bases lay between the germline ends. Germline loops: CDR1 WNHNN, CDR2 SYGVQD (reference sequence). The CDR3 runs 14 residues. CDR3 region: CASSEFRVRETQYF. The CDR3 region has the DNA TGCGCCAGCAGTGAGTTTAGGGTCCGGGAGACCCAGTACTTC.

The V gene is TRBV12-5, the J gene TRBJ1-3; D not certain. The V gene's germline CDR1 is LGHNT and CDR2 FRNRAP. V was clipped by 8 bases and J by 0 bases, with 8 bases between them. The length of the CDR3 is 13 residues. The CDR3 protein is CASLRSSGNTIYF. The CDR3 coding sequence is TGTGCTAGTCTTAGGAGCTCTGGAAACACCATATATTTT. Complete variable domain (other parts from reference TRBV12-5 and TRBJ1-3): DARVTQTPRHKVTEMGQEVTMRCQPILGHNTVFWYRQTMMQGLELLAYFRNRAPLDDSGMPKDRFSAEMPDATLATLKIQPSEPRDSAVYFCASLRSSGNTIYFGEGSWLTVV.

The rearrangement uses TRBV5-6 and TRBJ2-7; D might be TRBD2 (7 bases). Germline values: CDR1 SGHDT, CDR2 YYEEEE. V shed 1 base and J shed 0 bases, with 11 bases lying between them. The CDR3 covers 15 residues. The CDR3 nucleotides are TGTGCCAGCAGCTTGATTGCGGGGGCCTCCTACGAGCAGTACTTC. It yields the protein CASSLIAGASYEQYF.

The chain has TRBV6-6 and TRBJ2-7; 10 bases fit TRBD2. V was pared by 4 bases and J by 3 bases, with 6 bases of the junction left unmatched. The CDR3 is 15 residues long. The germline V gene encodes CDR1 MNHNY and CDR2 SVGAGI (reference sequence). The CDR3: CASSSPLAGGYEQYF. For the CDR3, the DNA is TGTGCCAGCAGTTCGCCGTTAGCGGGGGGCTACGAGCAGTACTTC.

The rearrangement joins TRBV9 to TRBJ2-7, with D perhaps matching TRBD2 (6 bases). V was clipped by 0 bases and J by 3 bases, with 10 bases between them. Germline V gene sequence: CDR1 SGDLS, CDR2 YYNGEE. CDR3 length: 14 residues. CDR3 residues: CASSVDFSGYEQYF. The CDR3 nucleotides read TGTGCCAGCAGCGTAGATTTTAGCGGCTACGAGCAGTACTTC.

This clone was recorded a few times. The CDR3 loop is CASSPEGAGSYNEQFF. DNA for the CDR3: TGTGCCAGCAGCCCTGAGGGGGCCGGGTCCTACAATGAGCAGTTCTTC. The genes are TRBV11-3 and TRBJ2-1; 7 bases agree with TRBD1. The junction had 8 bases not matched to a gene; V was cut back by 5 bases and J by 1 base. Germline V gives CDR1 SGHNT, CDR2 YENEEA. There are 16 residues in the CDR3. The full variable domain, with the rest looked up from reference TRBV11-3 and TRBJ2-1, is EAGVVQSPRYKIIEKKQPVAFWCNPISGHNTLYWYLQNLGQGPELLIRYENEEAVDDSQLPKDRFSAERLKGVDSTLKIQPAELGDSAVYLCASSPEGAGSYNEQFFGPGTRLTVL.

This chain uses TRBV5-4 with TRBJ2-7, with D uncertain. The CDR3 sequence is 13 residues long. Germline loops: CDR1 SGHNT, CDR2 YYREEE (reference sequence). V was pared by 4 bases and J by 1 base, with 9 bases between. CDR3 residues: CASSHRASYEQYF. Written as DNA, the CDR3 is TGTGCCAGCAGCCATAGAGCTTCCTACGAGCAGTACTTC.

CDR3 bases: TGTGCCGGGGAAGGGAGAACTAGACAAGAGACCCAGTACTTC. This gives the protein CAGEGRTRQETQYF. J is TRBJ2-5 and V is TRBV30, with D possibly matching TRBD2 (5 bases). CDR1 is GTSNPN, CDR2 SVGIG, per germline (reference sequence). V was trimmed by 8 bases and J by 2 bases, leaving 18 bases between them. The CDR3 sequence is 14 residues long.

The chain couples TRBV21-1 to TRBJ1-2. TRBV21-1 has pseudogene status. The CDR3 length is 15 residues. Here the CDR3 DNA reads TGTGCCAGCAGCATGAAGAGCGTGCCTAACTATGGCTACACCTTC. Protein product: CASSMKSVPNYGYTF.

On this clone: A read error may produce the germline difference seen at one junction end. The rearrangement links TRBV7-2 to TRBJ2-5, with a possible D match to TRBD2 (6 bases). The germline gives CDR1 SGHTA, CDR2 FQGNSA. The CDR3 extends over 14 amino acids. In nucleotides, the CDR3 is TGTGCCGGCAGCCCCCGGGCGGGGACAGAGACCCAGTACTTC. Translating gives CAGSPRAGTETQYF.

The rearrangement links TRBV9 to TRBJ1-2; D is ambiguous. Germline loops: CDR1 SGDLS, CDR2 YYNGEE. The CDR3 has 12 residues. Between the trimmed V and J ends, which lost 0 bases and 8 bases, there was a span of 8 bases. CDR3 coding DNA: TGTGCCAGCAGCGTAGTCGGAGGGGGCTACACCTTC. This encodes CASSVVGGGYTF.

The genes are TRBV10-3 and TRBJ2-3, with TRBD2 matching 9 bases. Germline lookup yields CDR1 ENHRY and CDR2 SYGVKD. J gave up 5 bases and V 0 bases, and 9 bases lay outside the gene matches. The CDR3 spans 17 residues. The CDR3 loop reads CAISESKVTSGLDTQYF. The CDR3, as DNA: TGTGCCATCAGTGAGTCGAAGGTGACTAGCGGATTAGATACGCAGTATTTT.

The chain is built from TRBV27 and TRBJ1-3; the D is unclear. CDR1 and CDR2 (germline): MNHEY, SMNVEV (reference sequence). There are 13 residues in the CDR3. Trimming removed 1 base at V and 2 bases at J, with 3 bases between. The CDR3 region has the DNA TGTGCCAGCAGTTTATATCCTGGAAACACCATATATTTT. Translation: CASSLYPGNTIYF.

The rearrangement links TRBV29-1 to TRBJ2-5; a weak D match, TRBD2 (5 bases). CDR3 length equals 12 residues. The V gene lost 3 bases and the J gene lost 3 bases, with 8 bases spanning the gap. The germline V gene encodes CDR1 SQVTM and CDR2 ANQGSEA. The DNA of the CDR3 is TGCAGCGTTGAGGGTAGCGAAGAGACCCAGTACTTC. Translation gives CSVEGSEETQYF. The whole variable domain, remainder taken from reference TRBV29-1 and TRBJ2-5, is SAVISQKPSRDICQRGTSLTIQCQVDSQVTMMFWYRQQPGQSLTLIATANQGSEATYESGFVIDKFPISRPNLTFSTLTVSNMSPEDSSIYLCSVEGSEETQYFGPGTRLLVL.

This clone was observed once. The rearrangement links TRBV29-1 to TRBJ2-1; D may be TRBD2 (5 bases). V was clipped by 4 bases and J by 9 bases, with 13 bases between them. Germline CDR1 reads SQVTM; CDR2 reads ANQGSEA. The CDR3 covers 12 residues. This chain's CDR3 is CSVVGRRGEQFF. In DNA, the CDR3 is TGCAGCGTTGTGGGTCGACGGGGTGAGCAGTTCTTC.

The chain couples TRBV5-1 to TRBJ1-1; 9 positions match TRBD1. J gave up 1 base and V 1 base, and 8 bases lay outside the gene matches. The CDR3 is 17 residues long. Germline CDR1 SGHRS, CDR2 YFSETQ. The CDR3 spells CASSLKGQGTTNTEAFF. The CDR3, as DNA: TGCGCCAGCAGCTTGAAGGGACAGGGTACTACGAACACTGAAGCTTTCTTT. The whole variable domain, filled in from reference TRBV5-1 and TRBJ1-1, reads KAGVTQTPRYLIKTRGQQVTLSCSPISGHRSVSWYQQTPGQGLQFLFEYFSETQRNKGNFPGRFSGRQFSNSRSEMNVSTLELGDSALYLCASSLKGQGTTNTEAFFGQGTRLTVV.

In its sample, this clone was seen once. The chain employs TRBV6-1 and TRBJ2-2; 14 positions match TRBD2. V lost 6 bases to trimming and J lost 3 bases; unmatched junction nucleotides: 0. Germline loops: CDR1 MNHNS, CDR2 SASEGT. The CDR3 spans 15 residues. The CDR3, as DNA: TGTGCCAGCAGGGGACTAGCGGGGGACACCGGGGAGCTGTTTTTT. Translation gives CASRGLAGDTGELFF.

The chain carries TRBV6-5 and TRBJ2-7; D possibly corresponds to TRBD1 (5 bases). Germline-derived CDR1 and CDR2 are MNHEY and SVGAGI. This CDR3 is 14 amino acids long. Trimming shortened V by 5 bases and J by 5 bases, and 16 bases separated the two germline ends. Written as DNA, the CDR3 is TGTGCCAGCAGTGCAAGGCAGGGTATTGACGAGCAGTACTTC. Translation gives CASSARQGIDEQYF.

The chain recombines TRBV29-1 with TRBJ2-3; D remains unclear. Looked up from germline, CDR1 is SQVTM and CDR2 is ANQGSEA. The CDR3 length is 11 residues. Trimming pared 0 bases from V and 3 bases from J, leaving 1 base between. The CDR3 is CSVEETDTQYF. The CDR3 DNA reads TGCAGCGTTGAAGAAACAGATACGCAGTATTTT.

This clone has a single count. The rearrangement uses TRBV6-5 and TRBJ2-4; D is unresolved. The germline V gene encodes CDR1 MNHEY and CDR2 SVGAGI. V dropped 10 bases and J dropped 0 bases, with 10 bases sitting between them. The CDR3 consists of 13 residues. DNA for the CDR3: TGTGCCAATATGAACCTAGCCAAAAACATTCAGTACTTC. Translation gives CANMNLAKNIQYF.

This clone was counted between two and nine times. CDR3: CASSGDSNQPQHF. For the CDR3, the DNA is TGTGCCAGCAGTGGAGATAGCAATCAGCCCCAGCATTTT. The V gene is TRBV2, the J gene TRBJ1-5, with D unclear. The CDR3 consists of 13 residues. Germline CDR1 SNHLY, CDR2 FYNNEI. The V end was cut by 4 bases, the J end by 0 bases, with 4 bases between.

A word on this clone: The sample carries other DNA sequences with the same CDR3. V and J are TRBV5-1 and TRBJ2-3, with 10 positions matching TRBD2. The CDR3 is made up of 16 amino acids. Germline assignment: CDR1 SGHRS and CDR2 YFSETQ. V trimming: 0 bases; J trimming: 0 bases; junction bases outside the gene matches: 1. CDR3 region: CASSLGTSGSTDTQYF. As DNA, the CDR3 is TGCGCCAGCAGCTTGGGGACTAGCGGTAGCACAGATACGCAGTATTTT.

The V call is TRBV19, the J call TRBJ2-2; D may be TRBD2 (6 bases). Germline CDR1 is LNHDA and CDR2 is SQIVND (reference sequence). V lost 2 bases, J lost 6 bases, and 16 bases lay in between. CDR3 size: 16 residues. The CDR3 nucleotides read TGTGCCAGTAGTATAAGGTTCGGGAGCGTTTCCGGGGAGCTGTTTTTT. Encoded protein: CASSIRFGSVSGELFF.

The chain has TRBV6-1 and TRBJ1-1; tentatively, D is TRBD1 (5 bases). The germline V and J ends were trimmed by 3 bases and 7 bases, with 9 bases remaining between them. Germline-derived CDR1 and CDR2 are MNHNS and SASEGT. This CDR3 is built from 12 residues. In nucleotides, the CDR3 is TGTGCCAGCAGTGACAGGGTGGGTGAAGCTTTCTTT. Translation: CASSDRVGEAFF.

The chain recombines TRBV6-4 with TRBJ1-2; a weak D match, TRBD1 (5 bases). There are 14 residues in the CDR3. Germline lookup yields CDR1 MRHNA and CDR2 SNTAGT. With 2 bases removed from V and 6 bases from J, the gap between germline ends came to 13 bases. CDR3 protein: CASSDQAGSHGYTF. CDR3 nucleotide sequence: TGTGCCAGCAGTGACCAGGCAGGGTCCCATGGCTACACCTTC.

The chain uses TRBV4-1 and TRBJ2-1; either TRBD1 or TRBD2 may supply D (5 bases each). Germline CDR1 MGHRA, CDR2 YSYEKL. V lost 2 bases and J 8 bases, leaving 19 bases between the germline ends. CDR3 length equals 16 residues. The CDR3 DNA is TGCGCCAGCAGCCAAAACATGGGGCGGGTGGACGATGAGCAGTTCTTC. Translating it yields CASSQNMGRVDDEQFF.